This passage covers 2 T cell receptor beta chains from one sample sequenced in a study of T-cell memory formation after mild COVID-19. TCRdb fed the 5' RACE reads into MiXCR, producing one record per CDR3 protein. The sample has about 340,000 distinct CDR3 sequences, over 10% seen once. Material: PBMCs or a T cell subset sorted from them (not recorded which). The receptor set was obtained from a man aged 18-30 years who had mild COVID-19 (a few samples of this study predate the infection). Cell type and time point are not known.

J is TRBJ2-3 and V is TRBV30; D call uncertain. Trimming left V 5 bases short and J 1 base short, with 10 bases between. This CDR3 spans 13 amino acids. Germline lookup yields CDR1 GTSNPN and CDR2 SVGIG (reference sequence). The CDR3, as DNA: TGTGCCTGGGTCCCCTTAGGCACAGATACGCAGTATTTT. Protein product: CAWVPLGTDTQYF. The variable domain in full, completed from reference TRBV30 and TRBJ2-3, reads SQTIHQWPATLVQPVGSPLSLECTVEGTSNPNLYWYRQAAGRGLQLLFYSVGIGQISSEVPQNLSASRPQDRQFILSSKKLLLSDSGFYLCAWVPLGTDTQYFGPGTRLTVL.

This clonotype was detected only a few times. The chain carries TRBV7-9 and TRBJ1-5; D possibly corresponds to TRBD1 (5 bases). Germline lookup yields CDR1 SEHNR and CDR2 FQNEAQ (reference sequence). This CDR3 is 14 amino acids long. V gave up 0 bases and J gave up 3 bases, with 6 bases separating them. The CDR3 DNA reads TGTGCCAGCAGCTTAGCAGGGGACAATCAGCCCCAGCATTTT. It is translated as CASSLAGDNQPQHF.